This TCR beta chain was observed in a study of blood T cells in healthy people across ages. A second PCR, run for roughly 7 to 12 cycles, used a sample-barcoded 5' primer plus a J-beta primer mix. MiXCR, run by TCRdb on the 5' RACE reads, gives a single entry per CDR3 protein. Found here are 800,000 to 950,000 distinct CDR3 sequences, around 29% of them singletons; the top ten hold 10% to 13%. The CDR3 contains 12 residues. Looked up from germline, CDR1 is MNHEY and CDR2 is SMNVEV (reference sequence). V lost 5 bases, J lost 10 bases, and 9 bases lay in between. Separately, the same data were catalogued under a study of T cells of mothers and their children.

This TCR derives from a middle-aged woman in good health. The chain uses TRBV27 and TRBJ1-6; D unresolved. What was sequenced was blood. The CDR3 coding sequence is TGTGCCAGCAGTCAGACGGAGTCACCCCTCCACTTT. This sequence encodes CASSQTESPLHF.